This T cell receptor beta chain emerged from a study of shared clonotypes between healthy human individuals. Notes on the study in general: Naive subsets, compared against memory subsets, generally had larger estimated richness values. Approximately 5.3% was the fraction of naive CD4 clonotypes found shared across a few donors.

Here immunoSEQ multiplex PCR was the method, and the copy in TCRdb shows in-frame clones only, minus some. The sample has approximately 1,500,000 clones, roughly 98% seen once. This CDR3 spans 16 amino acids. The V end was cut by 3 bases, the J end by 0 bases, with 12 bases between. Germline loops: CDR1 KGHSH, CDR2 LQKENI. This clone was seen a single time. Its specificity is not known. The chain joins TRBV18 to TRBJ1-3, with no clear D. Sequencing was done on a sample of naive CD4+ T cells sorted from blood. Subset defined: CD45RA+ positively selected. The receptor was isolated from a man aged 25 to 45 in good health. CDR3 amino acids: CASSPTIPSSGNTIYF. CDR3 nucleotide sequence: TGTGCCAGCTCACCTACAATACCTAGCTCTGGAAACACCATATATTTT.